The source of this TCR beta chain is a study of CD8 T cells in Susac syndrome. The germline V and J ends were trimmed by 3 bases and 8 bases, with 2 bases remaining between them. Germline assignment: CDR1 SEHNR and CDR2 FQNEAQ (reference sequence). CDR3 length equals 10 residues. RNA was extracted with the RNeasy kit, and a quantity of roughly 0.5 to 1 ug was reverse transcribed using random hexamers. The amplification used immunoSEQ multiplex PCR on TCR beta CDR3; it spanned 54 Vbeta and 13 Jbeta. TCRdb reanalysed the immunoSEQ multiplex PCR reads using MiXCR and keeps one entry per CDR3 protein. The data show about 130,000 distinct CDR3 sequences, with 90% to 95% seen just once and around 0.12% held by the top ten.

The chain links TRBV7-9 to TRBJ2-1, with unresolved D. The sequencing input was CD4+ T cells from PBMCs. This TCR derives from a human donor in good health. CDR3 residues: CASSFHEQFF. As DNA, the CDR3 is TGTGCCAGCAGCTTCCATGAGCAGTTCTTC.